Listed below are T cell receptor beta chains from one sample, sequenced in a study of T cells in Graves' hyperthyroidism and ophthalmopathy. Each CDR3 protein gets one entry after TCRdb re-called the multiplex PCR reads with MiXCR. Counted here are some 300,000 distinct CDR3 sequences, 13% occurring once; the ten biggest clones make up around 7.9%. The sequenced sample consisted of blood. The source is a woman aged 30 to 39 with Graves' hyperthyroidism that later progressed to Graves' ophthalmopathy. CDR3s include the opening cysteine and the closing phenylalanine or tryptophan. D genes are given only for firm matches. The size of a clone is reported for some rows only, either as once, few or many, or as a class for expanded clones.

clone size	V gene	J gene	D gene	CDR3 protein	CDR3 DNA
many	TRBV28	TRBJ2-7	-	CASRDGVSYEQYF	TGTGCCAGCAGGGACGGGGTCTCCTACGAGCAGTACTTC
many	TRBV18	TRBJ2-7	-	CASSRDVYEQYF	TGTGCCAGCTCTCGGGACGTCTACGAGCAGTACTTC
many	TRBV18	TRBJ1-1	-	CASSPGLVRPPGIYTEAFF	TGTGCCAGCTCACCAGGCCTAGTCAGGCCGCCAGGGATCTACACTGAAGCTTTCTTT
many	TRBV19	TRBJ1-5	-	CASSIGGRGKQPQHF	TGTGCCAGTAGTATAGGGGGCAGGGGTAAACAGCCCCAGCATTTT
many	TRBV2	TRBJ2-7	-	CASTPGPTSDYEQYF	TGTGCCAGCACCCCGGGACCAACTTCAGACTACGAGCAGTACTTC
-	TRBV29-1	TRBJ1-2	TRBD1	CSVESVDGDSPSNYGYTF	TGCAGCGTTGAATCGGTGGATGGGGACAGCCCTTCTAACTATGGCTACACCTTC
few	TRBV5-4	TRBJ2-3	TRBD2	CASGSLAGGKGDTQYF	TGTGCCAGCGGATCATTAGCGGGAGGAAAGGGAGATACGCAGTATTTT
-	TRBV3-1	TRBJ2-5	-	CASSQGSLPGTQYF	TGTGCCAGCAGCCAAGGTAGTCTCCCCGGGACCCAGTACTTC
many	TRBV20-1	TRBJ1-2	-	CSARQGGYGYTF	TGCAGTGCTAGACAGGGAGGCTATGGCTACACCTTC
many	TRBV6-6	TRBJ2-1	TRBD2	CASSYLTSGRGNEQFF	TGTGCCAGCAGTTACCTCACTAGCGGGAGAGGGAATGAGCAGTTCTTC
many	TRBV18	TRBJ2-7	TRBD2	CASSPQRESYEQYF	TGTGCCAGCTCACCACAGCGGGAGAGCTACGAGCAGTACTTC
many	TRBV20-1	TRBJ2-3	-	CSARDRLLPDTQYF	TGCAGTGCTAGAGATAGACTCCTCCCAGATACGCAGTATTTT
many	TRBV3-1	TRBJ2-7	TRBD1	CASSHRDRDYEQYF	TGTGCCAGCAGCCATAGAGACAGGGACTACGAGCAGTACTTC
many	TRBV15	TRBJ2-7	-	CATSTKQGRGEQYF	TGTGCCACCAGCACTAAACAGGGGAGGGGCGAGCAGTACTTC
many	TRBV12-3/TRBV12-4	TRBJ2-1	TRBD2	CASSLGAGDEQFF	TGTGCCAGCAGTTTAGGTGCGGGGGATGAGCAGTTCTTC
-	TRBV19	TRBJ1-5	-	CANSIDGGGQPQHF	TGTGCCAATAGTATAGATGGGGGCGGTCAGCCCCAGCATTTT
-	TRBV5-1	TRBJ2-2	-	CASSWGSGGTGELFF	TGCGCCAGCAGCTGGGGGAGTGGTGGAACGGGGGAGCTGTTTTTT
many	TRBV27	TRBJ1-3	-	CASSLNNPTDSGNTIYF	TGTGCCAGCAGTTTAAACAATCCGACAGACTCTGGAAACACCATATATTTT
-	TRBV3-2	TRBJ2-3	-	CASSRGTSGSRSSDTQYF	TGTGCCAGCAGCCGAGGGACTAGCGGGAGTCGGAGTTCAGATACGCAGTATTTT
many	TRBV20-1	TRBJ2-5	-	CSASSSAETQYF	TGCAGTGCTTCCTCTAGCGCGGAGACCCAGTACTTC
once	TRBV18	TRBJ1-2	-	CASSSEAGDNYGYTF	TGTGCCAGCTCTTCCGAGGCGGGAGATAACTATGGCTACACCTTC
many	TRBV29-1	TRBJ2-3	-	CSVEGPGYTQYF	TGCAGCGTTGAAGGTCCGGGATATACGCAGTATTTT
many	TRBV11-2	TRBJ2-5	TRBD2	CASSPASFGGLAGPAGTQYF	TGTGCCAGCAGCCCCGCCTCCTTCGGGGGACTAGCGGGGCCCGCCGGTACCCAGTACTTC
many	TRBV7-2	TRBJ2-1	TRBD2	CASSSRLAADEQFF	TGTGCCAGCAGCTCCCGACTAGCCGCCGATGAGCAGTTCTTC
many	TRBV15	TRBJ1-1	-	CATSGSKGPSNTEAFF	TGTGCCACCAGCGGGTCTAAGGGCCCTTCGAACACTGAAGCTTTCTTT
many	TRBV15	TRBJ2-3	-	CATSRPPWDTQYF	TGTGCCACCAGCAGACCCCCCTGGGATACGCAGTATTTT
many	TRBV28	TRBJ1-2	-	CASSLQALGGYGYTF	TGTGCCAGCAGTTTACAGGCTTTGGGGGGCTATGGCTACACCTTC
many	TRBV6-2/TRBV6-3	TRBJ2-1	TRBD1	CASTGTGDNEQFF	TGTGCCAGCACCGGGACAGGGGACAATGAGCAGTTCTTC
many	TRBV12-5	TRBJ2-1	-	CASGLLGLGGPYNEQFF	TGTGCTAGTGGTTTGCTCGGACTAGGGGGCCCCTACAATGAGCAGTTCTTC
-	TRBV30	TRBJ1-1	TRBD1	CAWRTGTGAAFF	TGTGCCTGGAGGACCGGGACAGGGGCCGCTTTCTTT
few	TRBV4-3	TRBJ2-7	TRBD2	CASSQGPAGLYEQYF	TGCGCCAGCAGCCAAGGCCCAGCGGGACTCTACGAGCAGTACTTC
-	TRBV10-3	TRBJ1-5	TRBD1	CAISSGTGVNQPQHF	TGTGCCATCAGTTCCGGGACAGGGGTCAATCAGCCCCAGCATTTT
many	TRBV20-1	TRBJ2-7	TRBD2	CSVTGGHRYEQYF	TGCAGTGTTACGGGAGGACACCGCTACGAGCAGTACTTC
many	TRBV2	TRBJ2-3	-	CATLGTDTQYF	TGTGCCACTCTAGGCACAGATACGCAGTATTTT
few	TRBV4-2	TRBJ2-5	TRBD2	CASSPFSGNIQETQYF	TGTGCCAGCAGCCCTTTCAGCGGGAACATCCAAGAGACCCAGTACTTC
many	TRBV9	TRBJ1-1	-	CASSPLALTEAFF	TGTGCCAGCAGCCCACTGGCTCTCACTGAAGCTTTCTTT
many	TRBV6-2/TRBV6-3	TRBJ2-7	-	CASRPLITSYSYEQYF	TGTGCCAGCAGGCCCCTCATCACTAGCTACTCCTACGAGCAGTACTTC
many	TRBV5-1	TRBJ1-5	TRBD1	CASSFGTDNQPQHF	TGCGCCAGCAGCTTTGGGACAGATAATCAGCCCCAGCATTTT
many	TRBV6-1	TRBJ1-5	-	CASSEDPGFSSNTQHF	TGTGCCAGCAGTGAAGACCCGGGTTTCTCCTCAAATACCCAGCATTTT
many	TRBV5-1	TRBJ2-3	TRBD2	CASSFSSGTSDTQYF	TGCGCCAGCAGCTTCTCTAGCGGGACCTCAGATACGCAGTATTTT
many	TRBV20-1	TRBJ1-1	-	CSARDGASTEAFF	TGCAGTGCTAGAGATGGGGCGTCTACTGAAGCTTTCTTT
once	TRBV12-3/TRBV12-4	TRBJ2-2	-	CASGSRNTGELFF	TGTGCCAGCGGAAGTAGAAACACCGGGGAGCTGTTTTTT
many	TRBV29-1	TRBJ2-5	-	CSVVGPRQETQYF	TGCAGCGTTGTAGGTCCGAGACAAGAGACCCAGTACTTC
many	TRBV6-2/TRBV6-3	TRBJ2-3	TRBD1	CASSRGQRTDTQYF	TGTGCCAGCAGTAGGGGACAGCGAACAGATACGCAGTATTTT
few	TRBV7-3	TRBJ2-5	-	CASSLTGQLGETQYF	TGTGCCAGCAGCTTAACGGGTCAATTGGGAGAGACCCAGTACTTC
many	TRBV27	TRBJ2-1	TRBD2	CASSSSRQVSSGSREQFF	TGTGCCAGCAGTTCCAGTCGACAGGTTTCTAGCGGGAGCCGTGAGCAGTTCTTC
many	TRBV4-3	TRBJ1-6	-	CASSPLLENSPLHF	TGCGCCAGCAGCCCTCTCCTTGAGAATTCACCCCTCCACTTT
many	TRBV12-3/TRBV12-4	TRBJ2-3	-	CASRGLGTDTQYF	TGTGCCAGCAGGGGGCTGGGCACAGATACGCAGTATTTT
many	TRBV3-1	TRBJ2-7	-	CASSQSGDEQYF	TGTGCCAGCAGCCAATCAGGGGACGAGCAGTACTTC
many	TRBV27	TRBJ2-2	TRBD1	CASSTDRVFELEELFF	TGTGCCAGCAGTACCGACAGGGTGTTTGAGCTGGAGGAGCTGTTTTTT
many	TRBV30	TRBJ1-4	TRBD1	CAWQAMGTVNEKLFF	TGTGCCTGGCAAGCAATGGGGACAGTTAATGAAAAACTGTTTTTT
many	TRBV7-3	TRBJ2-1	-	CASSLMNGNEQFF	TGTGCCAGCAGCTTAATGAACGGGAATGAGCAGTTCTTC
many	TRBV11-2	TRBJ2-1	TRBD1	CASSLEWGQGLKQFF	TGTGCCAGCAGCTTAGAGTGGGGACAGGGCCTGAAGCAGTTCTTC
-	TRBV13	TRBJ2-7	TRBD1	CASGQGRVYEQYF	TGTGCCAGCGGACAGGGCAGGGTCTACGAGCAGTACTTC
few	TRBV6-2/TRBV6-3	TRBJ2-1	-	CASSYSLAGRGFF	TGTGCCAGCAGTTACTCTTTGGCGGGCCGGGGGTTCTTC
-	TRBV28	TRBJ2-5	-	CATQFTSGQETQYF	TGTGCCACCCAGTTTACTTCTGGCCAAGAGACCCAGTACTTC
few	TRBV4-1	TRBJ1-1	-	CASSLENRETLEAFF	TGCGCCAGCAGCCTAGAGAACAGGGAAACCCTTGAAGCTTTCTTT
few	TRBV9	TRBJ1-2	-	CASSVVEQPYGYTF	TGTGCCAGCAGCGTAGTAGAACAGCCCTATGGCTACACCTTC
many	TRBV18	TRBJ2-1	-	CASSPPGGGEQFF	TGTGCCAGCTCACCACCAGGGGGGGGCGAGCAGTTCTTC
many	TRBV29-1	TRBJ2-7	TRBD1	CSVDWGQGLHYEQYF	TGCAGCGTTGATTGGGGACAGGGGCTTCACTACGAGCAGTACTTC